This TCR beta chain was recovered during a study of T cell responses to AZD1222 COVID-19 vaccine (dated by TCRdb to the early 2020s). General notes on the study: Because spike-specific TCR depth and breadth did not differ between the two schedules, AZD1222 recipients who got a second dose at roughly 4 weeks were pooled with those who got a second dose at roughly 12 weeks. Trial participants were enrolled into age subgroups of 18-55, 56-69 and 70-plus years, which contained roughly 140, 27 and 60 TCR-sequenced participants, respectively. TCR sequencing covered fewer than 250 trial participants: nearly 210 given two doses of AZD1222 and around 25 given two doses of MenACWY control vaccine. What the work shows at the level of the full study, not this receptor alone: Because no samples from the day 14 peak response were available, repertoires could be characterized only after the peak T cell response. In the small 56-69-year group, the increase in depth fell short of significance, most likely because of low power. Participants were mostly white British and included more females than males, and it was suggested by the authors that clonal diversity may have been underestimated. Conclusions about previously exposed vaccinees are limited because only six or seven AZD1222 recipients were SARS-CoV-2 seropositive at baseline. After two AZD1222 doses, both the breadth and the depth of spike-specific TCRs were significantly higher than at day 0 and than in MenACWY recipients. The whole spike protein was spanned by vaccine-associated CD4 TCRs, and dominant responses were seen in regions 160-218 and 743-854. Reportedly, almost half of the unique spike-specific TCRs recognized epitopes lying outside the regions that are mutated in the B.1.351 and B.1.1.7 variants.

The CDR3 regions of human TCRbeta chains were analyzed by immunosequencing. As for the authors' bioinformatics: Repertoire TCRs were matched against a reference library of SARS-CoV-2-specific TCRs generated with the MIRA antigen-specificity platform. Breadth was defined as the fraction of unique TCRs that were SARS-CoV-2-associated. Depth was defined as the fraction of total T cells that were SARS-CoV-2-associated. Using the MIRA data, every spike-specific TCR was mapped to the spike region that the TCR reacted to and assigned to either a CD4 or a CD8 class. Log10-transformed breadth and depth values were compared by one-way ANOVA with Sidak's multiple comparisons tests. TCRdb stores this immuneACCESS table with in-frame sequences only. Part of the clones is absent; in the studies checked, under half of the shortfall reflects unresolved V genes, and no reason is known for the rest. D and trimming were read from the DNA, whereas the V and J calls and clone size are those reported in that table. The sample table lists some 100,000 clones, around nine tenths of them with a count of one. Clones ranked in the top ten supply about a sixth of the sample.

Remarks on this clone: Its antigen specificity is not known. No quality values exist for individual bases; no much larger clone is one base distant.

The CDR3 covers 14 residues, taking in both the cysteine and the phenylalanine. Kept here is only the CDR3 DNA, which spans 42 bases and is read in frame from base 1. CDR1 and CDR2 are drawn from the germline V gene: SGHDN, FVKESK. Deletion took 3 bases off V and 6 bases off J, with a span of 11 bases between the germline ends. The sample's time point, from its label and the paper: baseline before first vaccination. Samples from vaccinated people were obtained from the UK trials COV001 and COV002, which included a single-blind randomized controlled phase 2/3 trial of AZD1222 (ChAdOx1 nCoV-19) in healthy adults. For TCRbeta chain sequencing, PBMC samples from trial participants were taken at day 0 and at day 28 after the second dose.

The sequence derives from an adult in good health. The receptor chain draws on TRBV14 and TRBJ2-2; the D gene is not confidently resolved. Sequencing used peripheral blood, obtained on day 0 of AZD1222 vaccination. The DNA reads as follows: TGTGCCAGCAGCCACGGCTTAGAGGCCGGGGAGCTGTTTTTT. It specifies CASSHGLEAGELFF.